This TCR beta chain was sequenced for a study of blood T cell repertoires in COVID-19. The method was immunoSEQ multiplex PCR; TCRdb's version includes in-frame clones alone and lacks a portion of them. The sample holds tens of thousands of clones; 75% to 95% are singletons and the top ten take around 6.9%. V lost 5 bases and J 2 bases, leaving 9 bases between the germline ends. The CDR3 extends over 13 amino acids. Germline CDR1 MRHNA, CDR2 SNTAGT. The V call is TRBV6-4, the J call TRBJ1-1; a weak D match, TRBD1 (6 bases). Input material: peripheral blood. The TCR sequence derives from a man aged 45-60 years with active COVID-19. The CDR3 DNA is TGTGCCAGCAGTAGACAGGACAACACTGAAGCTTTCTTT. Translated: CASSRQDNTEAFF.